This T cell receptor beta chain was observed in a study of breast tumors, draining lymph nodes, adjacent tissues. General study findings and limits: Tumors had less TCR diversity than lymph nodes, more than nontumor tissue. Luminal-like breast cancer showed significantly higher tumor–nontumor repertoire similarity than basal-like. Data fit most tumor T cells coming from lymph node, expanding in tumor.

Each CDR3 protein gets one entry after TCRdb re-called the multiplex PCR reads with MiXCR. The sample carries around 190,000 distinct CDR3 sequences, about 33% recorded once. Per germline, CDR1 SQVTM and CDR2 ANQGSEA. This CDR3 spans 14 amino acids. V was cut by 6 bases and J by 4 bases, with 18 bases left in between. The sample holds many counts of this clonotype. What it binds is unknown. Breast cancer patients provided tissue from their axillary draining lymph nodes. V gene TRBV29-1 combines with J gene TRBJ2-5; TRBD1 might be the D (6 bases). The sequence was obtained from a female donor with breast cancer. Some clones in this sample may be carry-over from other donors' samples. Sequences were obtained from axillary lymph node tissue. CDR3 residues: CSVIRDTSRETQYF. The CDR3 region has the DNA TGCAGCGTGATCCGGGACACCTCGCGAGAGACCCAGTACTTC.